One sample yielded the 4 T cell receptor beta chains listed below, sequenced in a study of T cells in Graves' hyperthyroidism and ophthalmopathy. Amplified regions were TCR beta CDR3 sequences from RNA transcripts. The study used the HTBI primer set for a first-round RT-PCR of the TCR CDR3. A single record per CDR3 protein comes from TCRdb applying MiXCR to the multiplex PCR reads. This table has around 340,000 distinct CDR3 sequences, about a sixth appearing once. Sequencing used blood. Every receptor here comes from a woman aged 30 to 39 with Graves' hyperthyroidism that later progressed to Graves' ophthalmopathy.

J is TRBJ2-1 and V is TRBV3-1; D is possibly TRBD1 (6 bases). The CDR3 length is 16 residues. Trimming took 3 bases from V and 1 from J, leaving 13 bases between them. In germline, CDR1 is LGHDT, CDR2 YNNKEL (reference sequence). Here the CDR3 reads CASSQAPQGSYNEQFF. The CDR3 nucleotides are TGTGCCAGCAGCCAGGCCCCACAGGGTTCCTACAATGAGCAGTTCTTC.

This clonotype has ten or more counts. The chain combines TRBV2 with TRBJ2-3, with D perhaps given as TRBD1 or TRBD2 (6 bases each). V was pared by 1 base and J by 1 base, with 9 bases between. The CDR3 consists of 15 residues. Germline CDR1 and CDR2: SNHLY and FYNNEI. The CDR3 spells CASSEVGGGTDTQYF. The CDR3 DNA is TGTGCCAGCAGTGAAGTGGGGGGCGGCACAGATACGCAGTATTTT. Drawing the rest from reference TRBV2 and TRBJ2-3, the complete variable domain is EPEVTQTPSHQVTQMGQEVILRCVPISNHLYFYWYRQILGQKVEFLVSFYNNEISEKSEIFDDQFSVERPDGSNFTLKIRSTKLEDSAMYFCASSEVGGGTDTQYFGPGTRLTVL.

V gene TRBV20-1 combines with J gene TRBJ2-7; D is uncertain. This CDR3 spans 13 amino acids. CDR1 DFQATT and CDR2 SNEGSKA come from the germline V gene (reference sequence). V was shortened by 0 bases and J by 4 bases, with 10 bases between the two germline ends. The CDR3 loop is CSARDQSAYEQYF. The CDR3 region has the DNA TGCAGTGCTAGAGATCAGAGTGCGTACGAGCAGTACTTC.

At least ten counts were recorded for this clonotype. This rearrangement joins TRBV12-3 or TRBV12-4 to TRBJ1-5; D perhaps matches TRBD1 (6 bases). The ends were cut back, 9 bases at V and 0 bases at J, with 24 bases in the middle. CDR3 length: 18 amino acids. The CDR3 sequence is CARRPTGQYLYSNQPQHF. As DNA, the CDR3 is TGTGCCAGGCGACCAACCGGACAGTACCTCTATAGCAATCAGCCCCAGCATTTT.